These 15 T cell receptor beta chains originate from one sample sequenced in a study of blood T cell repertoires in COVID-19. TCRdb's table, derived via immunoSEQ multiplex PCR, lists solely in-frame clones and lacks some. The repertoire has approximately 400,000 clones, approximately 90% of them found once; the top ten carry just over 0.85%. Material for sequencing was PBMCs or T cells enriched from blood (not recorded which). Every receptor here comes from a woman aged 40-49 years who had been exposed to COVID-19.

The CDR3 nucleotides are TGTGCCAGCACCCCTTGGGGGAGGGCCCTCGGGAATGAGCAGTTCTTC. Amino acids: CASTPWGRALGNEQFF. The chain joins TRBV6-2 or TRBV6-3 to TRBJ2-1; TRBD2 matches 7 bases. The length of the CDR3 is 16 residues. Germline V CDR1 and CDR2: MNHEY, SVGEGT. V dropped 7 bases and J dropped 7; count of bases not matched to a gene: 16.

The chain combines TRBV2 with TRBJ1-5, with D possibly being TRBD1 (5 bases). Germline assignment: CDR1 SNHLY and CDR2 FYNNEI. This CDR3 has 15 amino acids. Between the trimmed V and J ends, which lost 0 bases and 6 bases, there was a span of 12 bases. CDR3 nucleotides: TGTGCCAGCAGTGAAGCGCGGGGGATCAGTCAGCCCCAGCATTTT. This encodes CASSEARGISQPQHF.

The V gene is TRBV6-2 or TRBV6-3, the J gene TRBJ1-5; no clear D gene. Trimming left V 6 bases short and J 3 bases short, with 6 bases between. Per the germline V gene, CDR1 is MNHEY and CDR2 is SVGEGT. The CDR3 loop spans 12 amino acids. The CDR3 DNA is TGTGCCAGCAGCATATTCAATCAGCCCCAGCATTTT. It codes for CASSIFNQPQHF.

The chain is built from TRBV5-1 and TRBJ1-1, with D possibly TRBD1 on 5 matching bases. V dropped 0 bases and J dropped 6 bases, with 9 bases sitting between them. The CDR3 is 13 residues long. From germline, CDR1 is SGHRS and CDR2 YFSETQ. The CDR3 region is CASSLDWGSEAFF. The CDR3 DNA reads TGCGCCAGCAGCTTGGACTGGGGCTCTGAAGCTTTCTTT.

The gene calls are TRBV25-1 and TRBJ2-1; 13 bases match TRBD2. CDR3 length equals 16 residues. Germline V CDR1 and CDR2: MGHDK, SYGVNS. With 4 bases clipped from V and 5 bases from J, the junction kept 5 bases outside the gene matches. CDR3 loop: CASSARLAGGHNEQFF. The CDR3 DNA is TGTGCCAGCAGTGCCCGACTAGCGGGAGGCCACAATGAGCAGTTCTTC.

The chain uses TRBV9 and TRBJ2-5; 7 bases agree with TRBD2. V dropped 0 bases and J dropped 3; count of bases not matched to a gene: 5. The CDR3 covers 15 residues. Looked up from germline, CDR1 is SGDLS and CDR2 is YYNGEE. The CDR3 here is CASSVGPTSEETQYF. CDR3 nucleotides: TGTGCCAGCAGCGTAGGACCAACTAGCGAAGAGACCCAGTACTTC.

The V gene is TRBV2, the J gene TRBJ1-2; the match to TRBD1 covers 8 bases. The CDR3 loop spans 15 amino acids. V trimming: 6 bases; J trimming: 8 bases; junction bases outside the gene matches: 14. Per the germline V gene, CDR1 is SNHLY and CDR2 is FYNNEI. CDR3 nucleotide sequence: TGTGCCAGCAGGAGTCTAGGGCAGGGGGCGCTAGGCTACACCTTC. Encoded protein: CASRSLGQGALGYTF.

This sequence joins TRBV5-1 and TRBJ2-3; D not resolved. V lost 0 bases and J lost 6, with 8 bases in between. The CDR3 is made up of 13 amino acids. Germline CDR1 is SGHRS and CDR2 is YFSETQ. In nucleotides, the CDR3 is TGCGCCAGCAGCTTGGCCGCGGTTGATACGCAGTATTTT. Translated, it gives CASSLAAVDTQYF.

The V call is TRBV2, the J call TRBJ1-5, with D possibly TRBD1 on 5 matching bases. The CDR3 has 16 amino acids. Germline V gene data show CDR1 as SNHLY and CDR2 as FYNNEI. The V end lost 1 base, the J end lost 4 bases, and 14 bases lay between the germline ends. The CDR3 region is CASSEEGLPGNQPQHF. The CDR3 DNA sequence: TGTGCCAGCAGTGAAGAGGGACTCCCTGGGAATCAGCCCCAGCATTTT. The variable domain in full, completed from reference TRBV2 and TRBJ1-5, reads EPEVTQTPSHQVTQMGQEVILRCVPISNHLYFYWYRQILGQKVEFLVSFYNNEISEKSEIFDDQFSVERPDGSNFTLKIRSTKLEDSAMYFCASSEEGLPGNQPQHFGDGTRLSIL.

The chain uses TRBV7-9 and TRBJ1-2; 7 bases align to TRBD1. Germline V gives CDR1 SEHNR, CDR2 FQNEAQ (reference sequence). J was trimmed by 2 bases and V by 5 bases; bases with no gene match: 11. This CDR3 contains 16 residues. The CDR3 is CASSELPGQRNYGYTF. DNA for the CDR3: TGTGCCAGCAGCGAGTTGCCGGGACAGAGAAACTATGGCTACACCTTC.

The genes are TRBV6-5 and TRBJ1-2, with a weak D call TRBD1 (6 bases). V was trimmed by 10 bases and J by 7 bases, leaving 16 bases between them. The CDR3 contains 12 residues. Germline CDR1 MNHEY, CDR2 SVGAGI. The CDR3 loop reads CATTVTGRGYTF. CDR3 bases: TGTGCCACCACCGTGACAGGACGTGGCTACACCTTC.

This clone was picked up one time. The rearrangement uses TRBV29-1 and TRBJ1-2; 7 nucleotides match TRBD1. The germline CDR1 and CDR2 sequences are SQVTM and ANQGSEA. V gave up 2 bases and J gave up 6 bases; unmatched junction bases: 6. CDR3 size: 13 residues. The CDR3 DNA is TGCAGCGTTGAACGGGACAGAAGCCATGGCTACACCTTC. Translating gives CSVERDRSHGYTF.

The chain joins TRBV9 to TRBJ2-5; 13 bases align to TRBD2. Trimming took 3 bases from V and 0 from J; bases not matched to a gene: 5. The V gene's germline CDR1 is SGDLS and CDR2 YYNGEE. This CDR3 comprises 17 residues. The CDR3 nucleotides are TGTGCCAGCAGCGAACTAGCGGGGGGGCTTTACCAAGAGACCCAGTACTTC. It encodes CASSELAGGLYQETQYF.

The chain carries TRBV2 and TRBJ1-2; 7 bases are a match to TRBD1. The V gene end was trimmed by 6 bases and the J gene end by 8 bases; junction bases not matched to a gene: 9. Germline CDR1 is SNHLY and CDR2 is FYNNEI. This CDR3 contains 13 residues. CDR3 residues: CASRVEGAGGYTF. The CDR3 DNA sequence: TGTGCCAGCAGAGTCGAGGGGGCGGGAGGCTACACCTTC.

The chain has TRBV9 and TRBJ1-2, with D tentatively TRBD1 (6 bases). This CDR3 is 14 amino acids long. Germline-derived CDR1 and CDR2 are SGDLS and YYNGEE. V lost 4 bases, J lost 5 bases, and 15 bases lay in between. In nucleotides, the CDR3 is TGTGCCAGCAGCCCACAAACCCAGGGGTATGGCTACACCTTC. Translated: CASSPQTQGYGYTF. Drawing the rest from reference TRBV9 and TRBJ1-2, the complete variable domain is DSGVTQTPKHLITATGQRVTLRCSPRSGDLSVYWYQQSLDQGLQFLIQYYNGEERAKGNILERFSAQQFPDLHSELNLSSLELGDSALYFCASSPQTQGYGYTFGSGTRLTVV.